Included here is one T cell receptor (beta chain) sequence, with context. The target antigen is unknown. Healthy donors of bone marrow made up the group. Trimming stripped 2 bases from V and 1 base from J, with 12 bases between. The CDR3 spans 15 residues. Germline CDR1 SGHRS, CDR2 YFSETQ. The PCR ran on 60 Vbeta and 13 Jbeta primers. Using immunoSEQ multiplex PCR, the repertoire was profiled, and TCRdb retains in-frame clones only, with some absent. The sample lists fewer than 200,000 clones, approximately 80% occurring once. The data were obtained in a study of cytomegalovirus exposure and HLA in healthy donors. Study-wide results and limits: Among immune exposure information, only CMV serostatus was available. A few V segments could not be told apart, such as TRBV6-2 and TRBV6-3, and were left out. The authors enumerated over 150 TCR beta chains as linked to cytomegalovirus.

The origin of this receptor is a woman between 50 and 59 years old in good health and CMV-seropositive. The chain links TRBV5-1 to TRBJ1-1; D unclear. Material for sequencing was PBMCs. CDR3 sequence: CASSFFSGGNTEAFF. The CDR3 region has the DNA TGCGCCAGCAGCTTCTTTTCTGGCGGGAACACTGAAGCTTTCTTT.